This T cell receptor beta chain was observed in a study of identical twins. The ends were cut back, 5 bases at V and 1 base at J, with 8 bases in the middle. The V gene's germline CDR1 is LGHDT and CDR2 YNNKEL (reference sequence). The CDR3 is 13 amino acids. This clonotype was counted many times. A template switching step contributed a universal primer site, while unique molecular identifiers were present in the cDNA. TCRdb fed the 5' RACE reads into MiXCR, producing one record per CDR3 protein. The sample carries about 430,000 distinct CDR3 sequences, 18% recorded once. The sequenced sample consisted of naive T cells sorted from blood. The source of this sequence is a man aged 45-60 years in good health. V gene TRBV3-1 combines with J gene TRBJ1-1; D is unclear. The CDR3 region is CASSSTPNTEAFF. Here the CDR3 DNA reads TGTGCCAGCAGCTCCACACCGAACACTGAAGCTTTCTTT.